This TCR beta chain is drawn from a study of shared clonotypes between healthy human individuals. Germline CDR1 and CDR2: WSHSY and SAAADI. V lost 2 bases to trimming and J lost 6 bases, with 13 bases between them. This CDR3 comprises 15 residues. The assay was immunoSEQ multiplex PCR, and TCRdb's table has in-frame clones only and misses some. The table shows around 980,000 clones, with around three quarters occurring only once. The sequencing input was memory CD4+ T cells from PBMCs. The subset is: CD45RA-negative fraction. V is TRBV10-2 and J is TRBJ2-2, with a weak D call TRBD1 (6 bases). The receptor's source is a man aged 18 to 30 in good health. Some clones in this sample may be carry-over from other donors' samples. CDR3 coding DNA: TGCGCCAGCAGTGAGGCCCGATCAGGGGCCGGGGAGCTGTTTTTT. This sequence encodes CASSEARSGAGELFF.